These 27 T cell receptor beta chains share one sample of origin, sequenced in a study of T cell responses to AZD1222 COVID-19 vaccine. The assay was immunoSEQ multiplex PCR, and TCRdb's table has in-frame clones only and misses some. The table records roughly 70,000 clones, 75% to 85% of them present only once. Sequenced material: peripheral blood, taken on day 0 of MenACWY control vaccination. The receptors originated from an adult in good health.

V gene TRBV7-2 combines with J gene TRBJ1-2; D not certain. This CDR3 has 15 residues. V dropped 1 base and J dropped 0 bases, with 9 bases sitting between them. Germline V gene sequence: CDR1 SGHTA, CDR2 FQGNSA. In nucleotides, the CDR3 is TGTGCCAGCAGCTTAGTAGTAGCCTCTAACTATGGCTACACCTTC. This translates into CASSLVVASNYGYTF.

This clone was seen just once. CDR3 loop: CAWKDSYNSPLHF. Here the CDR3 DNA reads TGTGCCTGGAAAGACTCCTATAATTCACCCCTCCACTTT. This chain uses TRBV30 with TRBJ1-6; D is unresolved. This CDR3 comprises 13 residues. Between the trimmed V and J ends, which lost 4 bases and 0 bases, there was a span of 4 bases. Germline values: CDR1 GTSNPN, CDR2 SVGIG (reference sequence). The full variable domain, its missing parts supplied by reference TRBV30 and TRBJ1-6, is SQTIHQWPATLVQPVGSPLSLECTVEGTSNPNLYWYRQAAGRGLQLLFYSVGIGQISSEVPQNLSASRPQDRQFILSSKKLLLSDSGFYLCAWKDSYNSPLHFGNGTRLTVT.

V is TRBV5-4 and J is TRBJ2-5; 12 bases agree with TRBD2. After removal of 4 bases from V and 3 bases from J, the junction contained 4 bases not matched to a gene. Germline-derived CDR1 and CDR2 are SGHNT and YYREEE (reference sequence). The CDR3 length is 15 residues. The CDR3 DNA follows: TGTGCCAGCAGCAGGACTAGCGGGAAAGAAGAGACCCAGTACTTC. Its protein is CASSRTSGKEETQYF.

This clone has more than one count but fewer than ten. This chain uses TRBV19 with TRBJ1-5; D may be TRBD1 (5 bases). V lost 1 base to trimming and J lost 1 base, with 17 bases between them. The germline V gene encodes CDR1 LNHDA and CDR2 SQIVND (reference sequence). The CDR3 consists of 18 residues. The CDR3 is CASSIARPGTVSNQPQHF. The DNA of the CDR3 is TGTGCCAGTAGTATAGCACGACCGGGGACGGTGAGCAATCAGCCCCAGCATTTT.

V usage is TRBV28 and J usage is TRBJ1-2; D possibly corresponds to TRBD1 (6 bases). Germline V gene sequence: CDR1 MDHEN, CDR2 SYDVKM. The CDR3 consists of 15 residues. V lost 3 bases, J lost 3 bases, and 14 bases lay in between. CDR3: CASSLGTGWDYGYTF. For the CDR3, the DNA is TGTGCCAGCAGTTTGGGAACAGGGTGGGACTATGGCTACACCTTC.

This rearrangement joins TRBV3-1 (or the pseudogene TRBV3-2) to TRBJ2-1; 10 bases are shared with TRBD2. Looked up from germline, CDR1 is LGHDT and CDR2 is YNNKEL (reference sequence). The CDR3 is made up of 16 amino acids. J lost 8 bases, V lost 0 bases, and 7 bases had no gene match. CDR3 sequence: CASSQDQASGSDEQFF. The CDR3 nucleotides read TGTGCCAGCAGCCAAGATCAGGCTAGCGGGAGCGATGAGCAGTTCTTC.

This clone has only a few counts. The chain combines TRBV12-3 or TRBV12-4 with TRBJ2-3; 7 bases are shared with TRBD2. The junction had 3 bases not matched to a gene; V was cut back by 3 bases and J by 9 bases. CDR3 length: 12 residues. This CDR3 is CASSFVRGTQYF. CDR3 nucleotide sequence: TGTGCCAGCAGTTTTGTGCGGGGGACGCAGTATTTT.

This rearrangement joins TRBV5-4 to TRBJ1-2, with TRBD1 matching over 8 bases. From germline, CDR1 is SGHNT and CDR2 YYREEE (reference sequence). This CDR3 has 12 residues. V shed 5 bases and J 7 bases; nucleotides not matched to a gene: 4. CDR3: CASRTGVRGYTF. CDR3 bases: TGTGCCAGCAGGACAGGGGTTCGTGGCTACACCTTC.

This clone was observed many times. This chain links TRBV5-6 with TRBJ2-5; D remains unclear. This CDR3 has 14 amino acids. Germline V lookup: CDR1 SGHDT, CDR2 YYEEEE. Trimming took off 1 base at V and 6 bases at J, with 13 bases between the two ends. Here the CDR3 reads CASSLSAGRKTQYF. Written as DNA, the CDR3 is TGTGCCAGCAGCTTGTCGGCAGGCAGGAAGACCCAGTACTTC.

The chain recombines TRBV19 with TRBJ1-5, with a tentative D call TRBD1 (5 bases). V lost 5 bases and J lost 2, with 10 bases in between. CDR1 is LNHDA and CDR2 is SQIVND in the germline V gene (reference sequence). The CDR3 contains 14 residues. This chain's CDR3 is CASSGSGRNQPQHF. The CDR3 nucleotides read TGTGCCAGTAGTGGCTCGGGGCGCAATCAGCCCCAGCATTTT.

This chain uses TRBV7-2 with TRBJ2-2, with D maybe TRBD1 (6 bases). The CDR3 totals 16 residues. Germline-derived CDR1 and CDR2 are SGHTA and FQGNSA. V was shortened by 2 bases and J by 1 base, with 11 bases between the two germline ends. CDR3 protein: CASSLSPTGNTGELFF. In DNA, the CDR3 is TGTGCCAGCAGCTTATCCCCGACAGGGAACACCGGGGAGCTGTTTTTT. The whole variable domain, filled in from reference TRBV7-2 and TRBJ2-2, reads GAGVSQSPSNKVTEKGKDVELRCDPISGHTALYWYRQSLGQGLEFLIYFQGNSAPDKSGLPSDRFSAERTGGSVSTLTIQRTQQEDSAVYLCASSLSPTGNTGELFFGEGSRLTVL.

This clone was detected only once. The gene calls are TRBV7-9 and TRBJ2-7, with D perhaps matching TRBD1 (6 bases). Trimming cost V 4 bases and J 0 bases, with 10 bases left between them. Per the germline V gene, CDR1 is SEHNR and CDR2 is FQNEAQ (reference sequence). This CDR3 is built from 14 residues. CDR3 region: CASSSRDNSYEQYF. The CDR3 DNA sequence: TGTGCCAGCAGCTCAAGGGACAACTCCTACGAGCAGTACTTC. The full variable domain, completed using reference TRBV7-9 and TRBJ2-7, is DTGVSQNPRHKITKRGQNVTFRCDPISEHNRLYWYRQTLGQGPEFLTYFQNEAQLEKSRLLSDRFSAERPKGSFSTLEIQRTEQGDSAMYLCASSSRDNSYEQYFGPGTRLTVT.

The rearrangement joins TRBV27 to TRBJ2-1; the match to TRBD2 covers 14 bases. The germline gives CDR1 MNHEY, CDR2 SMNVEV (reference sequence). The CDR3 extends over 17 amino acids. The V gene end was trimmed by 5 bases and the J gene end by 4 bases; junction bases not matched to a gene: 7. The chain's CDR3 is CASSARRTSGGYNEQFF. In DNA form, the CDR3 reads TGTGCCAGCAGTGCCCGCCGGACTAGCGGGGGGTACAATGAGCAGTTCTTC.

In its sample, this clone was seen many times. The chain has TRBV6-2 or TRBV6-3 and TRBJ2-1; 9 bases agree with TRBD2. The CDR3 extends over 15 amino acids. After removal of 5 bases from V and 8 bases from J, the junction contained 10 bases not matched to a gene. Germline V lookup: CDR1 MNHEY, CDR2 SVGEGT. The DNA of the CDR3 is TGTGCCAGCAGTAAGCTAGCGGGGTCCCCACATGAGCAGTTCTTC. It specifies CASSKLAGSPHEQFF.

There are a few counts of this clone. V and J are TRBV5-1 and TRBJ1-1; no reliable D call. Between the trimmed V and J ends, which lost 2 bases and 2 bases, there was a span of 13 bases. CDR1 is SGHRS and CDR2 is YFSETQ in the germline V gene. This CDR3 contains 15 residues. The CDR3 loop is CASSFGILRNTEAFF. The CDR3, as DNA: TGCGCCAGCAGCTTCGGGATTCTTCGAAACACTGAAGCTTTCTTT. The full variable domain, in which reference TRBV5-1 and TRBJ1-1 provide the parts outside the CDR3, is KAGVTQTPRYLIKTRGQQVTLSCSPISGHRSVSWYQQTPGQGLQFLFEYFSETQRNKGNFPGRFSGRQFSNSRSEMNVSTLELGDSALYLCASSFGILRNTEAFFGQGTRLTVV.

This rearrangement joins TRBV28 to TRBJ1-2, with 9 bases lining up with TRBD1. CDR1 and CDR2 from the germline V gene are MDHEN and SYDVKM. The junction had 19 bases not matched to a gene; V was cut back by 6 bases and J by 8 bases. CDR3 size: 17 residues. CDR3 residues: CASRPGQGSPNPNGYTF. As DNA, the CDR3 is TGTGCCAGCAGACCAGGACAGGGGTCGCCAAACCCGAACGGCTACACCTTC.

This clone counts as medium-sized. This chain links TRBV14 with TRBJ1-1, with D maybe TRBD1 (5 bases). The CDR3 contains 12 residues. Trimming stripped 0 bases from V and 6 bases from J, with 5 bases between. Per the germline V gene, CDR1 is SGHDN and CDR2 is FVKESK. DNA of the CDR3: TGTGCCAGCAGCCAAGACAGGGCTGAAGCTTTCTTT. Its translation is CASSQDRAEAFF.

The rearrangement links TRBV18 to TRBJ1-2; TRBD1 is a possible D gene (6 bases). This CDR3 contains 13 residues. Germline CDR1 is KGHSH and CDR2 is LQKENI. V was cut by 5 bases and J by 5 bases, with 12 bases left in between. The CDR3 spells CASSAGGGYGYTF. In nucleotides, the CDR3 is TGTGCCAGCTCAGCGGGGGGCGGATATGGCTACACCTTC.

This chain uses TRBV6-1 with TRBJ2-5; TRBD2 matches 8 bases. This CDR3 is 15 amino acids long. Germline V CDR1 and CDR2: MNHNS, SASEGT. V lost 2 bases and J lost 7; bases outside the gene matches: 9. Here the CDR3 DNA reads TGTGCCAGCAGTGAACGGGGACTAGTCATAAGGACCCAGTACTTC. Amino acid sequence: CASSERGLVIRTQYF.

CDR3 protein: CASGTKTQYF. In nucleotides, the CDR3 is TGTGCCAGCGGGACGAAGACCCAGTACTTC. The J gene is TRBJ2-5, the V gene TRBV28; the D gene could be TRBD1 or TRBD2 (5 bases each). The CDR3 has 10 amino acids. Germline V lookup: CDR1 MDHEN, CDR2 SYDVKM. Trimming removed 8 bases at V and 6 bases at J, with 7 bases between.

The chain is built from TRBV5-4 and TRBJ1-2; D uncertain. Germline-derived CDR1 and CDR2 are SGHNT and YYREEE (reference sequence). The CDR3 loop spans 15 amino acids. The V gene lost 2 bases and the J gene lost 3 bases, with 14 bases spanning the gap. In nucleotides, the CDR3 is TGTGCCAGCAGCTTAGGATCGAGAGAGGACTATGGCTACACCTTC. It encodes CASSLGSREDYGYTF.

The CDR3 spells CASSLDRLSSYEQYF. CDR3 coding DNA: TGTGCCAGCAGCTTAGACAGGCTCAGCTCCTACGAGCAGTACTTC. The chain carries TRBV5-5 and TRBJ2-7; perhaps TRBD1 as D (6 bases). Trimming took 2 bases from V and 0 from J, leaving 12 bases between them. CDR1 SGHKS and CDR2 YYEKEE come from the germline V gene (reference sequence). CDR3 length equals 15 residues.

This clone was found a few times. CDR3 DNA sequence: TGTGCCAGCAGCTTAATGGGCTATGGCTACACCTTC. This encodes CASSLMGYGYTF. This chain connects TRBV7-9 to TRBJ1-2; D not certain. The CDR3 runs to 12 residues. The V end was cut by 2 bases, the J end by 4 bases, with 5 bases between. Germline V gives CDR1 SEHNR, CDR2 FQNEAQ (reference sequence).

CDR3 coding DNA: TGTGCCAGCTGTAAGGACGCTCAAGAGACCCAGTACTTC. The encoded protein is CASCKDAQETQYF. The V gene is TRBV27, the J gene TRBJ2-5; no reliable D call. Deletions cut 8 bases from V and 2 bases from J, with 12 bases between. From germline, CDR1 is MNHEY and CDR2 SMNVEV (reference sequence). The CDR3 is made up of 13 amino acids.

CDR3 coding DNA: TGTGCCAGCGGCAACACTGAAGCTTTCTTT. It specifies CASGNTEAFF. This sequence joins TRBV12-3 or TRBV12-4 and TRBJ1-1; D remains ambiguous. The CDR3 loop spans 10 amino acids. The V gene lost 8 bases and the J gene lost 2 bases, with 3 bases spanning the gap.

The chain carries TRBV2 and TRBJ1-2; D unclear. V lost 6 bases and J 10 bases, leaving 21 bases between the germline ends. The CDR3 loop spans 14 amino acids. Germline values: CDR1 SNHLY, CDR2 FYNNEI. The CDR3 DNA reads TGTGCCAGCAGCCGAGGGCGGCTTGAACCCAACTACACCTTC. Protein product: CASSRGRLEPNYTF.

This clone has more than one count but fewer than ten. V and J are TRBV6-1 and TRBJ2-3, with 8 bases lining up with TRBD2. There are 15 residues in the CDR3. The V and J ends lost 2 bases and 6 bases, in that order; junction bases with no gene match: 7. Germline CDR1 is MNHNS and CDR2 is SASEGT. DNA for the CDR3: TGTGCCAGCAGTGAAAGGACGGGAGGGCCCGATACGCAGTATTTT. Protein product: CASSERTGGPDTQYF.